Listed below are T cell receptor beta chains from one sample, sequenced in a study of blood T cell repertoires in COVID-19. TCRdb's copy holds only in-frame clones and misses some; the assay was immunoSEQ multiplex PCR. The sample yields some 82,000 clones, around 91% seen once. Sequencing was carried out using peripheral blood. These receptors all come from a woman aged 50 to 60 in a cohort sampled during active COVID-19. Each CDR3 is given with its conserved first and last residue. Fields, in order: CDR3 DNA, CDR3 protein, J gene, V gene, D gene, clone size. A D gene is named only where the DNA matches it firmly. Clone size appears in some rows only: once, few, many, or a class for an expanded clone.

DNA: TGTGCCAGCAGCCTAAACTCCTACGAGCAGTACTTC
CDR3: CASSLNSYEQYF
J: TRBJ2-7
V: TRBV3-1/TRBV3-2
D: -
size: -

DNA: TGTGCCAGTAGTATTAGCAGGGTTAGCGAGACCCAGTACTTC
CDR3: CASSISRVSETQYF
J: TRBJ2-5
V: TRBV19
D: -
size: -

DNA: TGTGCCAGCAGTTTATCTGGACAGTGGAACTTT
CDR3: CASSLSGQWNF
J: TRBJ1-6
V: TRBV28
D: -
size: -

DNA: TGTGCCAGTAGTATCACGGCGGCTAACTATGGCTACACCTTC
CDR3: CASSITAANYGYTF
J: TRBJ1-2
V: TRBV19
D: -
size: -

DNA: TGTGCCAGCAGCCCGGGGCAGGGGGCATCCACCTTTAATGAAAAACTGTTTTTT
CDR3: CASSPGQGASTFNEKLFF
J: TRBJ1-4
V: TRBV7-9
D: TRBD1
size: -

DNA: TGTGCCAGCTCACCACTTAAGAACACTGAAGCTTTCTTT
CDR3: CASSPLKNTEAFF
J: TRBJ1-1
V: TRBV18
D: -
size: -

DNA: TGTGCCAGCAGCGGGTCAGGACTAGCGGGAATCTCCGGGGAGCTGTTTTTT
CDR3: CASSGSGLAGISGELFF
J: TRBJ2-2
V: TRBV3-1/TRBV3-2
D: TRBD2
size: -

DNA: TGTGCCAGCAGCTTGGGAGATAGTTCGGGAACTTGGGGCAATGAGCAGTTCTTC
CDR3: CASSLGDSSGTWGNEQFF
J: TRBJ2-1
V: TRBV5-8
D: -
size: -

DNA: TGCGCCAGCAGCTTGGATGGGGGAGGGTCCTACAATGAGCAGTTCTTC
CDR3: CASSLDGGGSYNEQFF
J: TRBJ2-1
V: TRBV5-1
D: TRBD2
size: -

DNA: TGTGCCAGCAGTGCCTTCTCAGATACGCAGTATTTT
CDR3: CASSAFSDTQYF
J: TRBJ2-3
V: TRBV2
D: -
size: -

DNA: TGTGCCAGCAGTTCCCCAGGGGATGGGACCTACGAGCAGTACTTC
CDR3: CASSSPGDGTYEQYF
J: TRBJ2-7
V: TRBV6-6
D: -
size: -

DNA: TGTGCCAGCAGCTTAGTCACATATAATTCACCCCTCCACTTT
CDR3: CASSLVTYNSPLHF
J: TRBJ1-6
V: TRBV11-2
D: -
size: -

DNA: TGTGCCAGCAGCCAACTGGAGGGGTGGACAGATACGCAGTATTTT
CDR3: CASSQLEGWTDTQYF
J: TRBJ2-3
V: TRBV13
D: -
size: -

DNA: TGTGCCAGCAGCACCCAACAGGGTAGAAACACCATATATTTT
CDR3: CASSTQQGRNTIYF
J: TRBJ1-3
V: TRBV13
D: -
size: -

DNA: TGTGCCAGCTCACCAGTCGTCGCGGGGGGACGCTACGAGCAGTACTTC
CDR3: CASSPVVAGGRYEQYF
J: TRBJ2-7
V: TRBV18
D: TRBD2
size: -

DNA: TGTGCCAGCAGCTTTAACAGGTTTCGTATAGCGGGAGCCACAGATACGCAGTATTTT
CDR3: CASSFNRFRIAGATDTQYF
J: TRBJ2-3
V: TRBV7-8
D: TRBD2
size: -

DNA: TGCGCCAGCAGCTGGACAGGAGCCACCTATGGCTACACCTTC
CDR3: CASSWTGATYGYTF
J: TRBJ1-2
V: TRBV5-1
D: TRBD1
size: -

DNA: TGTGCCAGCAGCCGCAGGGAATCACCCCTCCACTTT
CDR3: CASSRRESPLHF
J: TRBJ1-6
V: TRBV2
D: -
size: -

DNA: TGTGCCAGCAGTAATCAGAGGGCCCTGGGGGAGCAGTACTTC
CDR3: CASSNQRALGEQYF
J: TRBJ2-7
V: TRBV6-6
D: -
size: once

DNA: TGCAGCGTTGGGACAGGGGCGCGGGCTGAAGCTTTCTTT
CDR3: CSVGTGARAEAFF
J: TRBJ1-1
V: TRBV29-1
D: TRBD1
size: -

DNA: TGTGCCACCAGCCCCGGGGGGGCTAGCGGGAACGGTAACACCGGGGAGCTGTTTTTT
CDR3: CATSPGGASGNGNTGELFF
J: TRBJ2-2
V: TRBV15
D: TRBD2
size: -

DNA: TGTGCCATCAGTGAGTCCGGGAACGCTGGGGCCAACGTCCTGACTTTC
CDR3: CAISESGNAGANVLTF
J: TRBJ2-6
V: TRBV10-3
D: -
size: once

DNA: TGTGCCAGCAGGTCAACGGGGGGATCCTACAATGAGCAGTTCTTC
CDR3: CASRSTGGSYNEQFF
J: TRBJ2-1
V: TRBV6-5
D: TRBD2
size: -

DNA: TGTGCCAGCATCAGCCTCCGGGACACTGAAGCTTTCTTT
CDR3: CASISLRDTEAFF
J: TRBJ1-1
V: TRBV2
D: -
size: -

DNA: TGTGCCAGCAGTCGGGACAGCTCGAACACCGGGGAGCTGTTTTTT
CDR3: CASSRDSSNTGELFF
J: TRBJ2-2
V: TRBV2
D: TRBD1
size: -

DNA: TGTGCCATCAGTGCGACAGGAGACACCGGGGAGCTGTTTTTT
CDR3: CAISATGDTGELFF
J: TRBJ2-2
V: TRBV10-3
D: -
size: -

DNA: TGTGCCAGCAGCCCGAGGACGGGACAGCTTTACGAGCAGTACTTC
CDR3: CASSPRTGQLYEQYF
J: TRBJ2-7
V: TRBV5-6
D: TRBD1
size: -

DNA: TGTGCCACCAGACAGGGCAATCAGCCCCAGCATTTT
CDR3: CATRQGNQPQHF
J: TRBJ1-5
V: TRBV27
D: -
size: -

DNA: TGTGCCAGCAGCTTATTCGATGAGCAGTTCTTC
CDR3: CASSLFDEQFF
J: TRBJ2-1
V: TRBV7-9
D: -
size: -

DNA: TGTGCCAGCAGGGAGACAGGGGTGAACACTGAAGCTTTCTTT
CDR3: CASRETGVNTEAFF
J: TRBJ1-1
V: TRBV6-5
D: TRBD1
size: -

DNA: TGTGCCAGCGGGGACAGTCTAAATTCACCCCTCCACTTT
CDR3: CASGDSLNSPLHF
J: TRBJ1-6
V: TRBV28
D: TRBD1
size: -

DNA: TGTGCCAGCAGCTCGACCGGGACTAGCGGGAGCCTCTACGAGCAGTACTTC
CDR3: CASSSTGTSGSLYEQYF
J: TRBJ2-7
V: TRBV11-3
D: TRBD2
size: -

DNA: TGTGCCATCAGTGGGGGACAGGGGGCCACAGATACGCAGTATTTT
CDR3: CAISGGQGATDTQYF
J: TRBJ2-3
V: TRBV10-3
D: TRBD1
size: -

DNA: TGTGCCAGCTCAACAGATACGGCGGGGGAGCAGTACTTC
CDR3: CASSTDTAGEQYF
J: TRBJ2-7
V: TRBV18
D: -
size: -

DNA: TGTGCCAGCAGTGAAGGGTACAGGGCATCTGGCTACACCTTC
CDR3: CASSEGYRASGYTF
J: TRBJ1-2
V: TRBV6-1
D: -
size: once

DNA: TGTGCCAGCAGGGGAGCGGGGAGGATCTCTGGGGCCAACGTCCTGACTTTC
CDR3: CASRGAGRISGANVLTF
J: TRBJ2-6
V: TRBV25-1
D: TRBD2
size: -

DNA: TGTGCCAGCAGCGGACCCGGACAGGTTAGCAATCAGCCCCAGCATTTT
CDR3: CASSGPGQVSNQPQHF
J: TRBJ1-5
V: TRBV2
D: TRBD1
size: -

DNA: TGTGCCATCAGTGATCGTGAGCGAGAGCAGCCCCAGCATTTT
CDR3: CAISDREREQPQHF
J: TRBJ1-5
V: TRBV10-3
D: -
size: -

DNA: TGCAGCTCAAGGACTATTTCCTACAATGAGCAGTTCTTC
CDR3: CSSRTISYNEQFF
J: TRBJ2-1
V: TRBV29-1
D: -
size: few

DNA: TGTGCCAGCAGCTTTAGGACTACTGTCTACAATGAGCAGTTCTTC
CDR3: CASSFRTTVYNEQFF
J: TRBJ2-1
V: TRBV11-3
D: -
size: -

DNA: TGTGCCAGCAGCCTGAGCGGGGGGGCCTTCAATGAGCAGTTCTTC
CDR3: CASSLSGGAFNEQFF
J: TRBJ2-1
V: TRBV4-2
D: TRBD2
size: -

DNA: TGTGCCAGCAGTTTGGGCAGTGCCGAGCAGTACTTC
CDR3: CASSLGSAEQYF
J: TRBJ2-7
V: TRBV28
D: -
size: -

DNA: TGTGCCACCAGTGGCGACACCTCCCAAGAGACCCAGTACTTC
CDR3: CATSGDTSQETQYF
J: TRBJ2-5
V: TRBV24-1
D: -
size: -

DNA: TGTGCCAGCAGCGTAGACGCGGGACAGGGAAACACCATATATTTT
CDR3: CASSVDAGQGNTIYF
J: TRBJ1-3
V: TRBV9
D: TRBD1
size: -

DNA: TGTGCCAGCAGCCAAGATTTGGGCCAGCCCCAGCATTTT
CDR3: CASSQDLGQPQHF
J: TRBJ1-5
V: TRBV3-1/TRBV3-2
D: -
size: -

DNA: TGTGCCAGCTCACCAGACAGGTCCTATAATTCACCCCTCCACTTT
CDR3: CASSPDRSYNSPLHF
J: TRBJ1-6
V: TRBV18
D: -
size: -

DNA: TGTGCCAGCAGCTACGTTCGGACAGCAATCACTAGCACAGATACGCAGTATTTT
CDR3: CASSYVRTAITSTDTQYF
J: TRBJ2-3
V: TRBV11-2
D: -
size: -

DNA: TGTGCCAGCAGCCCGGGTCAAAACTATGGCTACACCTTC
CDR3: CASSPGQNYGYTF
J: TRBJ1-2
V: TRBV12-3/TRBV12-4
D: -
size: -

DNA: TGTGCCAGCAGCTTAGGTCAGGGTCTATCCTACGAGCAGTACTTC
CDR3: CASSLGQGLSYEQYF
J: TRBJ2-7
V: TRBV7-2
D: -
size: -

DNA: TGTGCCAGCAGTTCCCCGGGACAGGGTTCCTACGAGCAGTACTTC
CDR3: CASSSPGQGSYEQYF
J: TRBJ2-7
V: TRBV28
D: TRBD1
size: -

DNA: TGTGCCAGCAGCTCCGAATCTCAGCAGCCCCAGCATTTT
CDR3: CASSSESQQPQHF
J: TRBJ1-5
V: TRBV7-8
D: -
size: once

DNA: TGTGCCAGCAGCCCCCAGGGTGTTGACAGGCTCTATGGCTACACCTTC
CDR3: CASSPQGVDRLYGYTF
J: TRBJ1-2
V: TRBV7-9
D: -
size: -

DNA: TGTGCCATCAGTGAGGGGGGGTACGAGCAGTACTTC
CDR3: CAISEGGYEQYF
J: TRBJ2-7
V: TRBV10-3
D: -
size: -

DNA: TGTGCCAGCAGAGAGCGGGGGGGCTCCTACGAGCAGTACTTC
CDR3: CASRERGGSYEQYF
J: TRBJ2-7
V: TRBV6-5
D: TRBD2
size: -

DNA: TGTGCCAGCGGGGGCGGGACAGGGATAAACATTCAGTACTTC
CDR3: CASGGGTGINIQYF
J: TRBJ2-4
V: TRBV5-6
D: TRBD1
size: -